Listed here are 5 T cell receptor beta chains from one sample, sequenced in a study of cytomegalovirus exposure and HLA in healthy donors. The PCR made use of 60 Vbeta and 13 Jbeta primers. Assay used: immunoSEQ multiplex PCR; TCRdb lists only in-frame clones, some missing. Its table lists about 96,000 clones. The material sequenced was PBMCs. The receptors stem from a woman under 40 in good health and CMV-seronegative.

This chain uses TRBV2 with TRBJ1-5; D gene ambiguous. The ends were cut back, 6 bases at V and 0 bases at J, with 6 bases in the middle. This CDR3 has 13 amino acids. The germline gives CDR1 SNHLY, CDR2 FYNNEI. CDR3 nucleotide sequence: TGTGCCAGCAGCGTATATAGCAATCAGCCCCAGCATTTT. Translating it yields CASSVYSNQPQHF.

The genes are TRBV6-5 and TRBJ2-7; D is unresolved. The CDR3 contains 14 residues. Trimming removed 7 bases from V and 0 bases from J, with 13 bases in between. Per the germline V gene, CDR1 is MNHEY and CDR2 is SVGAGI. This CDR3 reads CASTRGDDSYEQYF. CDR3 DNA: TGTGCCAGCACAAGAGGCGATGACTCCTACGAGCAGTACTTC.

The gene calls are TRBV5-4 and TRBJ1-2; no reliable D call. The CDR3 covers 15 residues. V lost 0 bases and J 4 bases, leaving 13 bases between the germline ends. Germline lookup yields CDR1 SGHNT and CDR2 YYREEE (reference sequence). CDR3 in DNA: TGTGCCAGCAGCTTGGCCGAAGAGGGATTCTATGGCTACACCTTC. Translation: CASSLAEEGFYGYTF.

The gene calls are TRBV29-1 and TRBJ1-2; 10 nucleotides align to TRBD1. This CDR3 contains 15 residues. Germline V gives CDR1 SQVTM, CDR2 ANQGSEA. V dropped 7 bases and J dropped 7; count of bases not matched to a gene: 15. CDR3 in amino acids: CSAPAPGTGDRGYTF. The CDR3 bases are TGCAGCGCACCCGCTCCCGGGACAGGGGATCGTGGCTACACCTTC.

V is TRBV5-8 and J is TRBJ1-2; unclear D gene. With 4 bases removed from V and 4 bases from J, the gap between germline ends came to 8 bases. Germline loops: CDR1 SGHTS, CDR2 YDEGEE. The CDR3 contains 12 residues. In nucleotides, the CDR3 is TGTGCCAGCAGCCCAGGACTCTATGGCTACACCTTC. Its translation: CASSPGLYGYTF.